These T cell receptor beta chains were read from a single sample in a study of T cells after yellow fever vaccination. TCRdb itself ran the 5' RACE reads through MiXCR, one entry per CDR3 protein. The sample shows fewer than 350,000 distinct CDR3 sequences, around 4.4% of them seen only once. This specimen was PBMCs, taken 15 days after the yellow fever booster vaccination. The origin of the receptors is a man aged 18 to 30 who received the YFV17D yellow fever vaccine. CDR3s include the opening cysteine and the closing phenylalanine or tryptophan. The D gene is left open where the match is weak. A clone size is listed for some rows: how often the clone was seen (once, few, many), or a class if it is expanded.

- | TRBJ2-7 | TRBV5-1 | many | TGCGCCAGCAGCCTCCAGGGAGGAGACTATTACGAGCAGTACTTC | CASSLQGGDYYEQYF
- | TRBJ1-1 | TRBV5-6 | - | TGTGCCAGCAGCTTCGGGGGACGAGATGAAGCTTTCTTT | CASSFGGRDEAFF
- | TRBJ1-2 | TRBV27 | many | TGTGCCAGCAGTTTAAGCAGGGGATATGGCTACACCTTC | CASSLSRGYGYTF
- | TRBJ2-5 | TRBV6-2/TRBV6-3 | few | TGTGCCAGCTCCCCGCCGACGACGACCCAGTACTTC | CASSPPTTTQYF
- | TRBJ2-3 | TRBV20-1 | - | TGCAGTGCTAGAGATCCGGGCTCCACTGGCACAGATACGCAGTATTTT | CSARDPGSTGTDTQYF
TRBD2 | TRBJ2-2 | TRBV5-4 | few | TGTGCCAGCAGTACCGGGACTAGCGTGACGAACACCGGGGAGCTGTTTTTT | CASSTGTSVTNTGELFF
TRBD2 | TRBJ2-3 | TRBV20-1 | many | TGCAGTGCTAGAGATCCGGGGCGGGGGACAGATACGCAGTATTTT | CSARDPGRGTDTQYF
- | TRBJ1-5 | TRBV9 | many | TGTGCCAGCAGCGTAGGAGGGGACAGCAATCAGCCCCAGCATTTT | CASSVGGDSNQPQHF
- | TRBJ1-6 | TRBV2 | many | TGTGCCAGCAGAAGAGGGTCCTATAATTCACCCCTCCACTTT | CASRRGSYNSPLHF
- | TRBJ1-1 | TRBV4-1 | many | TGCGCCAGCAGCCAAAATATGAACACTGAAGCTTTCTTT | CASSQNMNTEAFF
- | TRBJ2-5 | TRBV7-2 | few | TGTGCCAGCAGCTCCCAGGGAAGCCAAGAGACCCAGTACTTC | CASSSQGSQETQYF
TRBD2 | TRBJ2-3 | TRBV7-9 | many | TGTGCCAGCAGTCCTCTAGCGGGGGGCAGAGATACGCAGTATTTT | CASSPLAGGRDTQYF
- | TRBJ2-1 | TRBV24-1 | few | TGTGCCACCAGTGATCCGGGGGGCTTATCCTACAATGAGCAGTTCTTC | CATSDPGGLSYNEQFF